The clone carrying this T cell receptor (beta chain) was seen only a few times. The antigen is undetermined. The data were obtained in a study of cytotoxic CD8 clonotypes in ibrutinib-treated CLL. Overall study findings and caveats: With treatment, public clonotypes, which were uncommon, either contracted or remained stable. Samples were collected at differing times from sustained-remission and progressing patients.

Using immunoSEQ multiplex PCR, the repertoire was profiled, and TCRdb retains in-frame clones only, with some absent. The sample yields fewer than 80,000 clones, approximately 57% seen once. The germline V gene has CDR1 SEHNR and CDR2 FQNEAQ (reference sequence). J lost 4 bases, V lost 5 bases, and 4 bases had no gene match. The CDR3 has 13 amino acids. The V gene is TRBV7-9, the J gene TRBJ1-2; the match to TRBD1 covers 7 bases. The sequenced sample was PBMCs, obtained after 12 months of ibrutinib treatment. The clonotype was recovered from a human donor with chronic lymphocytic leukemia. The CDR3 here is CASSPGQTYGYTF. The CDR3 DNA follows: TGTGCCAGCAGCCCGGGACAGACCTATGGCTACACCTTC.